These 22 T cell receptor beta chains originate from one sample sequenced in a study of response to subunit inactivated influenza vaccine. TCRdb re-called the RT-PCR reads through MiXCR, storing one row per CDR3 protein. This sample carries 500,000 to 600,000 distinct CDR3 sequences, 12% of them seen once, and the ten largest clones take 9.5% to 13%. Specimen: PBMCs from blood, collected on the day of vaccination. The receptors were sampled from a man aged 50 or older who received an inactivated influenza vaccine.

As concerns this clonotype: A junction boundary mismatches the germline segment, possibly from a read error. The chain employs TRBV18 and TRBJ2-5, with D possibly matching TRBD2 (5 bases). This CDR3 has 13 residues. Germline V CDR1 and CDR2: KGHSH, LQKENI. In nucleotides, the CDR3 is TGTGCCAGCTCCCCACTGCTAGCAGAGACCCAGTACTTC. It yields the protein CASSPLLAETQYF.

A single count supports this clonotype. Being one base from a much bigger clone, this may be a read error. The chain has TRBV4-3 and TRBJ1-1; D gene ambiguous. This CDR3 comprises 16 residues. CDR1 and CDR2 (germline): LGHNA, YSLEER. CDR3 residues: CASSQDRRYANTKAFF. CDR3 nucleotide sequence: TGCGCCAGCAGCCAAGATCGAAGGTACGCGAACACTAAAGCTTTCTTT.

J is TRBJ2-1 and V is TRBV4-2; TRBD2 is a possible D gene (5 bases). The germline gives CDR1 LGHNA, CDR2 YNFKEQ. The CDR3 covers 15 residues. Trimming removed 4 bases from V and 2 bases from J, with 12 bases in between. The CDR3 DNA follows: TGTGCCAGCAGCCCCGTTAGCGTGGCCTACAATGAGCAGTTCTTC. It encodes CASSPVSVAYNEQFF.

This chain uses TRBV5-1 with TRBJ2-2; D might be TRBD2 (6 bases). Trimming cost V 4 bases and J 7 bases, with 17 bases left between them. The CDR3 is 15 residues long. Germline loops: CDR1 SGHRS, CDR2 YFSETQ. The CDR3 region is CASSPGTGWGGELFF. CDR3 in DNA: TGCGCCAGCAGCCCCGGGACTGGATGGGGCGGGGAGCTGTTTTTT.

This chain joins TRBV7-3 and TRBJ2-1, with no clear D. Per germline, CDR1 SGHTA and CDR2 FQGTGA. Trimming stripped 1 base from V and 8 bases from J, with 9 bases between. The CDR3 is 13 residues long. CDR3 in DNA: TGTGCCAGCAGCTTAAATCGGCCCGATGAGCAGTTCTTC. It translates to CASSLNRPDEQFF.

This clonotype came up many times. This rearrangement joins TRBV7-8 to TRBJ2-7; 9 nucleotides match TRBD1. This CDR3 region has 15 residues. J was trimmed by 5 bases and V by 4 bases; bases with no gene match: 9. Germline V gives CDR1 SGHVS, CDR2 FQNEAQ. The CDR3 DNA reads TGTGCCAGCAGCTCGCCCCGGGACAGGGATGACGAGCAGTACTTC. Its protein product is CASSSPRDRDDEQYF.

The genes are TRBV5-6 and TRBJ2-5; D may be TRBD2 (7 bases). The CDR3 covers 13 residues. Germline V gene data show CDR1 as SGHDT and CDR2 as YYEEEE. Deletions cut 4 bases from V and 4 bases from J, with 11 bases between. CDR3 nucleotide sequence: TGTGCCAGCAGCAGCGGGACACGAGAGACCCAGTACTTC. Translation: CASSSGTRETQYF. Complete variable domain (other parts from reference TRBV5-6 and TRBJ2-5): DAGVTQSPTHLIKTRGQQVTLRCSPKSGHDTVSWYQQALGQGPQFIFQYYEEEERQRGNFPDRFSGHQFPNYSSELNVNALLLGDSALYLCASSSGTRETQYFGPGTRLLVL.

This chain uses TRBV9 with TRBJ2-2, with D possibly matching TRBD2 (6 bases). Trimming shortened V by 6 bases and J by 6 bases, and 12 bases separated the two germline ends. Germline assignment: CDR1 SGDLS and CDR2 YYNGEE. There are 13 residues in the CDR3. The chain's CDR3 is CASNRLGAGELFF. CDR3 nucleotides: TGTGCCAGCAACCGACTAGGCGCCGGGGAGCTGTTTTTT.

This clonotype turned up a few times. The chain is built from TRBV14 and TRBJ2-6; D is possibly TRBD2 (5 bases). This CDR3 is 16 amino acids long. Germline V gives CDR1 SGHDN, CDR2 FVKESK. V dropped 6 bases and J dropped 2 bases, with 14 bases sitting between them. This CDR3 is CASSKDGVAGANVLTF. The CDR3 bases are TGTGCCAGCAGTAAAGACGGGGTTGCTGGGGCCAACGTCCTGACTTTC.

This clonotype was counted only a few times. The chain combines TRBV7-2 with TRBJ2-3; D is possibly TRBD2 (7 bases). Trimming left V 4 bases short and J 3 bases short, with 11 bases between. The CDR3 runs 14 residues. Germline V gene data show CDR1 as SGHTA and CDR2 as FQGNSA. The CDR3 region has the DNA TGTGCCAGCAGCTGGGGGGGGCGAACAGATACGCAGTATTTT. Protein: CASSWGGRTDTQYF.

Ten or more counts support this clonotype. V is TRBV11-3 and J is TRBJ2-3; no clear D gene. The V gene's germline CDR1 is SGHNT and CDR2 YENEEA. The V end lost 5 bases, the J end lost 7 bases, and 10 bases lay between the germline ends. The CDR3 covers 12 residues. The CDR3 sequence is CASSANLNTQYF. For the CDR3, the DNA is TGTGCCAGCAGCGCCAACTTAAATACGCAGTATTTT. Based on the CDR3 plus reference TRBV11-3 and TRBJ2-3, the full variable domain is EAGVVQSPRYKIIEKKQPVAFWCNPISGHNTLYWYLQNLGQGPELLIRYENEEAVDDSQLPKDRFSAERLKGVDSTLKIQPAELGDSAVYLCASSANLNTQYFGPGTRLTVL.

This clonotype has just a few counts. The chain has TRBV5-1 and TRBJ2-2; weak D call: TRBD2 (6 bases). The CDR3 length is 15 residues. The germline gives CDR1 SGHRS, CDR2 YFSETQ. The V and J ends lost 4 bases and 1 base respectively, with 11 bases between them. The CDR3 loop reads CASSTGTLNTGELFF. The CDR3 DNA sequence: TGCGCCAGCAGCACCGGGACTCTGAACACCGGGGAGCTGTTTTTT.

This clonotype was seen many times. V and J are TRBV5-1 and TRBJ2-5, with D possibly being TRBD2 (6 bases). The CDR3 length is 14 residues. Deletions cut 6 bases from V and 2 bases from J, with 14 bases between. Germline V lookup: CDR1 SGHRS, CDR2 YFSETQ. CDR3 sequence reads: CASKIGGLQETQYF. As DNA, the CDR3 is TGCGCCAGCAAAATCGGGGGACTTCAAGAGACCCAGTACTTC.

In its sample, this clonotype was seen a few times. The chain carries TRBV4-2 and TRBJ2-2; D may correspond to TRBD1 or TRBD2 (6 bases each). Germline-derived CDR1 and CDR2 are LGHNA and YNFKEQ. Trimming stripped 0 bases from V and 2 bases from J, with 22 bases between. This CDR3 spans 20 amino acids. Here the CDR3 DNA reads TGTGCCAGCAGCCAAGAATTTCACCTAGGGGGGACTTCAAACACCGGGGAGCTGTTTTTT. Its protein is CASSQEFHLGGTSNTGELFF.

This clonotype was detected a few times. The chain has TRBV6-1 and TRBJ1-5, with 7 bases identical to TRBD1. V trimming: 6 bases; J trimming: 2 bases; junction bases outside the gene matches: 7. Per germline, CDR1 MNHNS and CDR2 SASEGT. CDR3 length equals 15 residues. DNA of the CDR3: TGTGCCAGCAGGAGTCGACAGGGCGGCAATCAGCCCCAGCATTTT. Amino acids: CASRSRQGGNQPQHF.

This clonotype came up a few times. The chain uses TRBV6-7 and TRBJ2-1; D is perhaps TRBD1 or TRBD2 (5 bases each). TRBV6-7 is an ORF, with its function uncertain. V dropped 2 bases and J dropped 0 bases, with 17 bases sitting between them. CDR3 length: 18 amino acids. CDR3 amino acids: CASSYPSNKGSSYNEQFF. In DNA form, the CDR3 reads TGTGCCAGCAGTTACCCGAGTAATAAGGGGAGCTCCTACAATGAGCAGTTCTTC.

The CDR3 nucleotides are TGTGCCAGCAGCTTAGGGACAATTAACGAGCAGTACTTC. Protein: CASSLGTINEQYF. The rearrangement links TRBV5-6 to TRBJ2-7, with a tentative D call TRBD1 (6 bases). The ends were cut back, 2 bases at V and 5 bases at J, with 11 bases in the middle. The CDR3 is made up of 13 amino acids. Germline lookup yields CDR1 SGHDT and CDR2 YYEEEE.

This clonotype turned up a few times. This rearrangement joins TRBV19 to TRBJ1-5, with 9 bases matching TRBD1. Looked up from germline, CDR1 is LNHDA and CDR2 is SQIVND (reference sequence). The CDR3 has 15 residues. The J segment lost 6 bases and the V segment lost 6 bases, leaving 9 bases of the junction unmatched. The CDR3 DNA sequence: TGTGCCAGTAGCCCCAGGACAGGGGTGGTTCAGCCCCAGCATTTT. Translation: CASSPRTGVVQPQHF.

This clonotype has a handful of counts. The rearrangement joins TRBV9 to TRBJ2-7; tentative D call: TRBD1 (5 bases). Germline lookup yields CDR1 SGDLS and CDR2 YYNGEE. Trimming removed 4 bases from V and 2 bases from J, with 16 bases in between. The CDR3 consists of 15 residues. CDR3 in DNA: TGTGCCAGCAGCCCCGACAGTGGACAAGCCTACGAGCAGTACTTC. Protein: CASSPDSGQAYEQYF.

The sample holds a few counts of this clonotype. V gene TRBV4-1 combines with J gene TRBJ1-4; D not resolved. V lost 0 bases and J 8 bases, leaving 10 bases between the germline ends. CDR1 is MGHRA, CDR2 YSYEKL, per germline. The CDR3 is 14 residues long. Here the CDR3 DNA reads TGCGCCAGCAGCCAAGATAGGGTACTCGAAAAACTGTTTTTT. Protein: CASSQDRVLEKLFF.

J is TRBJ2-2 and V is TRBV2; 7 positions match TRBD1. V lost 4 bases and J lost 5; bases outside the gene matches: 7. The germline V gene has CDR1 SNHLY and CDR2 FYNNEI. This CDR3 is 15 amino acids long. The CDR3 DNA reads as TGTGCCAGCAGTGCCCCGGGACAGCCTACCGGGGAGCTGTTTTTT. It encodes CASSAPGQPTGELFF.

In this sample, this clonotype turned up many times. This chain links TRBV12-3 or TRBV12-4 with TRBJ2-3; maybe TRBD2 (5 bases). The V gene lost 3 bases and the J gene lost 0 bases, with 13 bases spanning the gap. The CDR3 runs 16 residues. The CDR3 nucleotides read TGTGCCAGCAGTTTTAGAAACGGAGGCAGCACAGATACGCAGTATTTT. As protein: CASSFRNGGSTDTQYF.